This T cell receptor beta chain was recorded in a study of siplizumab effects on memory and regulatory T cells (dated by TCRdb to 2018 to 2020). A note on the overall study: The effect of the anti-CD2 antibody siplizumab on alloreactive T-cell subsets was examined in allogeneic mixed lymphocyte reactions constructed from human PBMCs.

The library was generated by the immunoSEQ multiplex PCR assay. Approximately 100,000 TCR templates per sample were assayed on the deep sequencing platform. Genomic DNA extracted from sorted T cells was the material used for TCRbeta CDR3 sequencing. As for the original processing: The R programming language was used for clonal analysis of TCRbeta CDR3 data. Alloreactive CD4+ and CD8+ clones were defined by comparing unstimulated samples with post-reaction CFSE-low samples. By matching sequences to the repertoires of sorted unstimulated Treg and non-Treg cells, each alloreactive CD4+ clone was assigned a regulatory or non-regulatory origin. The immuneACCESS repertoire file appears here via TCRdb, limited to in-frame rearrangements. These files lack a portion of the clones; in checked studies, under half of the deficit traces to unresolved V genes, and the cause of the others is not known. The V and J calls and clone size were taken over from that table, and D and trimming were inferred from the DNA. The sample includes approximately 100,000 clones, with 75% to 95% observed a single time. The top ten clones comprise roughly 2.7% of the sample.

TCRbeta CDR3 sequencing was performed on sorted unstimulated T cells and on proliferating T cells recovered from mixed lymphocyte reactions. Fresh whole blood from 9 to 11 HLA-typed healthy donors was used as the source from which PBMCs were isolated. CDR1 and CDR2, per the germline V gene, are SGHRS and YFSETQ. The germline V and J ends show losses of 4 bases and 6 bases respectively, and no gene match explains 9 bases of the junction. The CDR3 runs 14 amino acids, cysteine and phenylalanine included. Only CDR3 DNA is held: 42 bases, read in frame from base 1. Summary of the overall study and its limitations: Siplizumab significantly lowered the cumulative frequency of alloreactive sequences that could be traced to unstimulated CD4+ memory T cells. Because sequences below about 10^-5 frequency were poorly captured, only a minor fraction of alloreactive clones could be mapped to unstimulated subsets. Among mappable alloreactive CD4+ clones, the Treg-derived fraction averaged approximately 66% with siplizumab versus approximately 27% in control reactions. Whether proliferating Tregs from siplizumab cultures were suppressive was not functionally confirmed. Greater diversity appeared to be present in unstimulated naive T cells than in memory T cells, and a substantial contribution to the alloresponse seemed to be made by naive cells. For roughly 75-95% of proliferating CD4+ or CD8+ clones, no naive or memory phenotype could be assigned.

A word on this clone: The antigen this receptor binds is unknown. Qualities for individual bases were not recorded, and no much larger clone is one base off.

The receptor's source is a human donor in good health. Some clones in this sample may be carry-over from other donors' samples. The rearranged segments are TRBV5-1 and TRBJ2-5; TRBD1 fits 7 bases in the junction. Source material: CD4+ T cells sorted from blood. The base sequence is TGCGCCAGCAGCGACCAGACAGGGCGACAGACCCAGTACTTC. Its translation reads: CASSDQTGRQTQYF.